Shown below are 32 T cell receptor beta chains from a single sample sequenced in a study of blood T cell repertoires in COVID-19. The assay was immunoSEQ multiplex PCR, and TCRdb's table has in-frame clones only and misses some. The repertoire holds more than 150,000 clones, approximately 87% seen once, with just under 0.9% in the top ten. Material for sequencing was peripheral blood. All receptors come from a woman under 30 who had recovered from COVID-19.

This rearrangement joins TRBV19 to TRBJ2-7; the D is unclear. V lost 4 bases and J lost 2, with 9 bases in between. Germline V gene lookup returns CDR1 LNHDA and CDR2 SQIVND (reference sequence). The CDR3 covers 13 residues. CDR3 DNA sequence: TGTGCCAGTAGTAACCTCCGGGCCTACGAGCAGTACTTC. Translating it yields CASSNLRAYEQYF.

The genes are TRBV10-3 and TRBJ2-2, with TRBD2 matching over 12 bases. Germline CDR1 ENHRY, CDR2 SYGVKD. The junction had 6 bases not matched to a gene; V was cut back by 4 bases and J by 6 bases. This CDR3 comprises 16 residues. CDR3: CAISGTSGARAGELFF. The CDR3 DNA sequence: TGTGCCATCAGTGGGACTAGCGGGGCGCGGGCCGGGGAGCTGTTTTTT.

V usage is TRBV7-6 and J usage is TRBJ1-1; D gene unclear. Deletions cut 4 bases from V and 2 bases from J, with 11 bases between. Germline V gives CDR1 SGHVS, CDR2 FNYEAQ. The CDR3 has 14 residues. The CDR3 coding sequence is TGTGCCAGCAGCTCTTACAGTATCAACACTGAAGCTTTCTTT. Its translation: CASSSYSINTEAFF.

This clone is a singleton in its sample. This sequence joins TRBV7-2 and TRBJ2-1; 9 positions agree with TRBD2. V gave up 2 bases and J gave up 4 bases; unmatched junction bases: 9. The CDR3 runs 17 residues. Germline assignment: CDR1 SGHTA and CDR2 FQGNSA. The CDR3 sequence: CASSLKSGLAEYNEQFF. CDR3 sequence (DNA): TGTGCCAGCAGCTTAAAGTCGGGACTAGCAGAGTACAATGAGCAGTTCTTC.

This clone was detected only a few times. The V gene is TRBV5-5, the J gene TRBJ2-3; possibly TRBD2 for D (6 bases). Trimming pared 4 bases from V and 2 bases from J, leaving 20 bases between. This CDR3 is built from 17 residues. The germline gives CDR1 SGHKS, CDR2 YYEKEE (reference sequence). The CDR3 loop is CASSSRPGTPVTDTQYF. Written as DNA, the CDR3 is TGTGCCAGCAGCAGCCGACCCGGGACTCCCGTCACAGATACGCAGTATTTT.

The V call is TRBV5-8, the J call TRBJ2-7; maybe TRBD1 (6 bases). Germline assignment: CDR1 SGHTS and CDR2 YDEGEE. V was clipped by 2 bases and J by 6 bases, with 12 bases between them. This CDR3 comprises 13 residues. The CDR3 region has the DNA TGTGCCAGCAGCTTAACAGGGTTCGGCGAGCAGTACTTC. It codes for CASSLTGFGEQYF.

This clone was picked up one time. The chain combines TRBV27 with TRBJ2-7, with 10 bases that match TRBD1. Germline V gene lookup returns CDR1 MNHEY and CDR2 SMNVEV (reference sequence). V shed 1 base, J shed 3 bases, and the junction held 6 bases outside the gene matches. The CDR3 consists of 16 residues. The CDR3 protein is CASSLWGDRGLYEQYF. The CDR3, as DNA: TGTGCCAGCAGTTTATGGGGGGACAGGGGTCTCTACGAGCAGTACTTC.

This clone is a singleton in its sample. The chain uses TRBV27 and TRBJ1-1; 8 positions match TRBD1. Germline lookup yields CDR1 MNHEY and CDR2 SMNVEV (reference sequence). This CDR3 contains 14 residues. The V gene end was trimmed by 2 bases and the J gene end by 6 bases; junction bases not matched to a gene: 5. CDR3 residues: CASSLSPGGPEAFF. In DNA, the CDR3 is TGTGCCAGCAGTTTAAGCCCAGGGGGCCCTGAAGCTTTCTTT.

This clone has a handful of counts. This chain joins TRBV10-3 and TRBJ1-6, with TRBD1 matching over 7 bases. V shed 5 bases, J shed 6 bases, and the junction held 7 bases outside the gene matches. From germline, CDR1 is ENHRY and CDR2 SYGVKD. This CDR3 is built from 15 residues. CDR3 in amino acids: CAISMRQGSNSPLHF. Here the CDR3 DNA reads TGTGCCATCAGTATGAGACAGGGTAGTAATTCACCCCTCCACTTT.

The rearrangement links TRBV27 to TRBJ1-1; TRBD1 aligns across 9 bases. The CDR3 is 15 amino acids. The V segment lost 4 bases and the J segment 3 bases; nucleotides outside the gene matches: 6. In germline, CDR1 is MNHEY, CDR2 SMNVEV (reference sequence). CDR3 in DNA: TGTGCCAGCAGTTCCACCGGGACAGGGTACACTGAAGCTTTCTTT. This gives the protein CASSSTGTGYTEAFF.

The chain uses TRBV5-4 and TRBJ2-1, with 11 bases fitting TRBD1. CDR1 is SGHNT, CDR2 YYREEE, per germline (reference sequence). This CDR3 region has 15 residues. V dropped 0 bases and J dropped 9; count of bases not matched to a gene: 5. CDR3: CASSLAGQGGAEQFF. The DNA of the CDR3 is TGTGCCAGCAGCTTGGCGGGACAGGGGGGGGCTGAGCAGTTCTTC. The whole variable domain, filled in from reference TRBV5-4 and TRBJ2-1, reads ETGVTQSPTHLIKTRGQQVTLRCSSQSGHNTVSWYQQALGQGPQFIFQYYREEENGRGNFPPRFSGLQFPNYSSELNVNALELDDSALYLCASSLAGQGGAEQFFGPGTRLTVL.

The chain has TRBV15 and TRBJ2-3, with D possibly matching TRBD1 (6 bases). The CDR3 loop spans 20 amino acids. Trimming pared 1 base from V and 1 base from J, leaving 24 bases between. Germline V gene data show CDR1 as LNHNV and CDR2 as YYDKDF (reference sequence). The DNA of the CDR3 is TGTGCCACCAGCAGAGGAAGTCGAGGGGGACGGGCAGGACGCACAGATACGCAGTATTTT. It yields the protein CATSRGSRGGRAGRTDTQYF.

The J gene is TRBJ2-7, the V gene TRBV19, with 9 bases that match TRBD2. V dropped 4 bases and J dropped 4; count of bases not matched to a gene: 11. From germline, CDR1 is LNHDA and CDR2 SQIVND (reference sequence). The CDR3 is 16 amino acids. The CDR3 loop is CASSTFRSGRKYEQYV. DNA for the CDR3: TGTGCCAGTAGTACCTTTCGCAGCGGGAGGAAATACGAGCAGTACGTC.

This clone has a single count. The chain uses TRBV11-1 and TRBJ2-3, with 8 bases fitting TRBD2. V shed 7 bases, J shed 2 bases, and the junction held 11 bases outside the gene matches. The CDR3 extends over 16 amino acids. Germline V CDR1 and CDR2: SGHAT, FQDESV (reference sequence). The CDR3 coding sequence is TGTGCCAGCACCGTTGGGACTAGAGGCCCCACAGATACGCAGTATTTT. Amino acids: CASTVGTRGPTDTQYF.

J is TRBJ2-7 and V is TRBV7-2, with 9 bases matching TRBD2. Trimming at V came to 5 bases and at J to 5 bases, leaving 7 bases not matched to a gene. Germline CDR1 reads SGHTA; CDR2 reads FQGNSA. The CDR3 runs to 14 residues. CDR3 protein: CASSQAGGKHEQYF. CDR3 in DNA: TGTGCCAGCAGCCAAGCGGGGGGAAAGCACGAGCAGTACTTC.

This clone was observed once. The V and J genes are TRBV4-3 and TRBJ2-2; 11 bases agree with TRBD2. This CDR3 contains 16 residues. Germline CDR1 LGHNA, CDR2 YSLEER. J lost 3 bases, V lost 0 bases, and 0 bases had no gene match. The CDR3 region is CASSQELAGDTGELFF. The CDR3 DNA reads TGCGCCAGCAGCCAAGAACTAGCGGGAGACACCGGGGAGCTGTTTTTT.

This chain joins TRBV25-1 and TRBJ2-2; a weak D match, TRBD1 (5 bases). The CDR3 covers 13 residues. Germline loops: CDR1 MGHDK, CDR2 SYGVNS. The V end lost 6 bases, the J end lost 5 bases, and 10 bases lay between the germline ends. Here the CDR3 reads CASSARETGELFF. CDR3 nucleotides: TGTGCCAGCAGCGCCAGGGAAACCGGGGAGCTGTTTTTT.

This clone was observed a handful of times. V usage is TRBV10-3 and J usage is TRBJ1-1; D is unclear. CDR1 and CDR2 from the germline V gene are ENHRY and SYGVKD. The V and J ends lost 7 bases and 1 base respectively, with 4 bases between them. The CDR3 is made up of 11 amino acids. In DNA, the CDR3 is TGTGCCATCACCTCGAACACTGAAGCTTTCTTT. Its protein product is CAITSNTEAFF.

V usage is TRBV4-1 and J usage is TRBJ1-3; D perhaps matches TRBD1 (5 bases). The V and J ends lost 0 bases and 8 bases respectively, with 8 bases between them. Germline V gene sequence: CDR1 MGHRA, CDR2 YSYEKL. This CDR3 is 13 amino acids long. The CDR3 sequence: CASSQDPGDTIYF. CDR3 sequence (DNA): TGCGCCAGCAGCCAAGATCCGGGGGACACCATATATTTT.

CDR3 sequence reads: CASSAGTSGGRRNTGELFF. For the CDR3, the DNA is TGTGCCAGCAGCGCTGGGACTAGCGGGGGCCGTAGGAACACCGGGGAGCTGTTTTTT. The chain links TRBV9 to TRBJ2-2, with 14 bases matching TRBD2. The length of the CDR3 is 19 residues. CDR1 is SGDLS and CDR2 is YYNGEE in the germline V gene. Losses at the gene ends were 3 bases for V and 1 base for J; bases not matched to a gene: 8.

The DNA for the CDR3 is TGTGCCAGCAGCTTAGGGCTAGCGGGGGTAAGCACAGATACGCAGTATTTT. This translates into CASSLGLAGVSTDTQYF. This chain connects TRBV7-6 to TRBJ2-3; TRBD2 agrees at 10 bases. CDR1 is SGHVS and CDR2 is FNYEAQ in the germline V gene. The CDR3 has 17 amino acids. Trimming cost V 1 base and J 0 bases; bases outside gene matches: 4.

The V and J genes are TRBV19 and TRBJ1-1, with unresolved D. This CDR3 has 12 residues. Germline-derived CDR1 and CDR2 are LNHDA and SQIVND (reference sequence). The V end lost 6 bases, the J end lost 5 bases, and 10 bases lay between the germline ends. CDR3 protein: CASSPGETEAFF. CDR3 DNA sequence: TGTGCCAGTAGCCCGGGAGAAACTGAAGCTTTCTTT.

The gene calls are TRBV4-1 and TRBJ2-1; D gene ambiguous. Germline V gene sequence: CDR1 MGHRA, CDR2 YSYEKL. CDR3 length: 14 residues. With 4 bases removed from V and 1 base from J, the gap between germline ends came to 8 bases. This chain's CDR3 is CASSPTESYNEQFF. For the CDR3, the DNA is TGCGCCAGCAGCCCGACTGAATCCTACAATGAGCAGTTCTTC.

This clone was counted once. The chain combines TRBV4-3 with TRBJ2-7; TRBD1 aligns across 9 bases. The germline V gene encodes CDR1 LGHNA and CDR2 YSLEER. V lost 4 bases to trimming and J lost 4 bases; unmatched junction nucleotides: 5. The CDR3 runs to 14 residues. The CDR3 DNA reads TGCGCCAGCAGCCCAGGGACAGGGTATTACGAGCAGTACTTC. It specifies CASSPGTGYYEQYF.

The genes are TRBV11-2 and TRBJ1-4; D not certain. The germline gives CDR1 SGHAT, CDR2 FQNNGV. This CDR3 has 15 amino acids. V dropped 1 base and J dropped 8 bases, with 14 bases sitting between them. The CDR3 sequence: CASSLGGGSREKLFF. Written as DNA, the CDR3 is TGTGCCAGCAGCTTAGGAGGCGGGTCTAGGGAAAAACTGTTTTTT. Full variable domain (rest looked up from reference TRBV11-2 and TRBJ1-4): EAGVAQSPRYKIIEKRQSVAFWCNPISGHATLYWYQQILGQGPKLLIQFQNNGVVDDSQLPKDRFSAERLKGVDSTLKIQPAKLEDSAVYLCASSLGGGSREKLFFGSGTQLSVL.

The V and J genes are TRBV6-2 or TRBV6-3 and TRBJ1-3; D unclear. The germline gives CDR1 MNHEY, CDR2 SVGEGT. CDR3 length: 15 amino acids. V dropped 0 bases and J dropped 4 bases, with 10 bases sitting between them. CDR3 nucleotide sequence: TGTGCCAGCAGTTACTCGCGGGTCCAAGGAAACACCATATATTTT. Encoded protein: CASSYSRVQGNTIYF.

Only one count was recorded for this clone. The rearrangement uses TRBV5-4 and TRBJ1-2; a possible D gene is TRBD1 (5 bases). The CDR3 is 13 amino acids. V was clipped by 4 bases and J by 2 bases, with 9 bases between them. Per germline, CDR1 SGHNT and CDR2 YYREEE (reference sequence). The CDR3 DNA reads TGTGCCAGCAGCGGCAGGGAAAACTATGGCTACACCTTC. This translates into CASSGRENYGYTF.

The DNA for the CDR3 is TGTGCCAGTGTACCGGGACAGGGAGCGCGCTACACCTTC. Translated: CASVPGQGARYTF. This chain uses TRBV19 with TRBJ1-2; 9 bases agree with TRBD1. The CDR3 consists of 13 residues. Trimming cost V 8 bases and J 9 bases; bases outside gene matches: 10. Germline lookup yields CDR1 LNHDA and CDR2 SQIVND (reference sequence).

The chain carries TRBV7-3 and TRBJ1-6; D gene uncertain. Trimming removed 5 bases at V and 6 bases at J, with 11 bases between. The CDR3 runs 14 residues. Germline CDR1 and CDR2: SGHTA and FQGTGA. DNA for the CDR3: TGTGCCAGCAGCACCGGGATTCCTAATTCACCCCTCCACTTT. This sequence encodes CASSTGIPNSPLHF.

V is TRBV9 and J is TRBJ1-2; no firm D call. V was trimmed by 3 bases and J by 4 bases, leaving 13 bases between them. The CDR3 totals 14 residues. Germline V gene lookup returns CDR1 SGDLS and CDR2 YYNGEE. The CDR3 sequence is CASSATGSSYGYTF. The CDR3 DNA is TGTGCCAGCAGCGCTACCGGGAGCTCCTATGGCTACACCTTC.

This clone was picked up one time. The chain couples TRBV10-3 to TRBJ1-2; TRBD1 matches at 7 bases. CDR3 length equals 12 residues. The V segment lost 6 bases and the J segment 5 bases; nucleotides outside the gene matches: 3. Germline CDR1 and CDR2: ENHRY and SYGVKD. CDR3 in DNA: TGTGCCATCAGCCCGACAGGGTATGGCTACACCTTC. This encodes CAISPTGYGYTF.

The DNA for the CDR3 is TGCGCCAGCAGCTTGTCGGGGACAGGAAACACCATATATTTT. Translating gives CASSLSGTGNTIYF. This chain connects TRBV5-1 to TRBJ1-3; TRBD1 is a possible D gene (6 bases). The CDR3 is made up of 14 amino acids. Trimming cost V 1 base and J 4 bases, with 9 bases left between them. Germline V lookup: CDR1 SGHRS, CDR2 YFSETQ.